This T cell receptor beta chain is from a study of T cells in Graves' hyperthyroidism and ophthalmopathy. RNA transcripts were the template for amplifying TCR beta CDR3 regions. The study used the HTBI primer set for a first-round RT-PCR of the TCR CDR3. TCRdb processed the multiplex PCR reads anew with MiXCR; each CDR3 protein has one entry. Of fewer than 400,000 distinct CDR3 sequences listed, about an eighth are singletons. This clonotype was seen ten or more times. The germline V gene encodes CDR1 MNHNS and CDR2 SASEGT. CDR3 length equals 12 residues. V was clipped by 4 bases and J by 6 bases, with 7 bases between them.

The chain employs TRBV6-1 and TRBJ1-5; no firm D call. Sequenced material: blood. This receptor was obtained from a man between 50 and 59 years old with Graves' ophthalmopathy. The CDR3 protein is CASSALVQPQHF. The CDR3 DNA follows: TGTGCCAGCAGTGCCCTAGTTCAGCCCCAGCATTTT.